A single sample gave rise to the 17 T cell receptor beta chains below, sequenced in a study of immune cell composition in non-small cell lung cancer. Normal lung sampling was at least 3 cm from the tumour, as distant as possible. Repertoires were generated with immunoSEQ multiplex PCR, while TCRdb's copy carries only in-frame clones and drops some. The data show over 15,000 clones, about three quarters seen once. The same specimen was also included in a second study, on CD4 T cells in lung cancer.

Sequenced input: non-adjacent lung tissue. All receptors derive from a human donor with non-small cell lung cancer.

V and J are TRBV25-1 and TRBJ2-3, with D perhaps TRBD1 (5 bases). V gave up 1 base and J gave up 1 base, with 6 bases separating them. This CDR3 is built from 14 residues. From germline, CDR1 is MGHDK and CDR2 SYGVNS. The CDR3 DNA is TGTGCCAGCAGTGAATGGGGCGGCACAGATACGCAGTATTTT. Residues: CASSEWGGTDTQYF. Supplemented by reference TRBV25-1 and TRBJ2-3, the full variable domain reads EADIYQTPRYLVIGTGKKITLECSQTMGHDKMYWYQQDPGMELHLIHYSYGVNSTEKGDLSSESTVSRIRTEHFPLTLESARPSHTSQYLCASSEWGGTDTQYFGPGTRLTVL.

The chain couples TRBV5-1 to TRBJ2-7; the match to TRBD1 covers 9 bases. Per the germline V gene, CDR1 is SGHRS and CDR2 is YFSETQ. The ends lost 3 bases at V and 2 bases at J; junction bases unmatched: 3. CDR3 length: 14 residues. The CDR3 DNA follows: TGCGCCAGCAGCTCGGGACAGGGTACCTACGAGCAGTACTTC. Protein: CASSSGQGTYEQYF.

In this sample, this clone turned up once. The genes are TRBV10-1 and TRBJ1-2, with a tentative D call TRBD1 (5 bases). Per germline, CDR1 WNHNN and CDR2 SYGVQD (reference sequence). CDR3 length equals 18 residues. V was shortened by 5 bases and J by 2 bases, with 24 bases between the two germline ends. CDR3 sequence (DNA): TGCGCCAGCAGTACAACCGGGACCCACCACCGGAAGAACTATGGCTACACCTTC. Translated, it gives CASSTTGTHHRKNYGYTF.

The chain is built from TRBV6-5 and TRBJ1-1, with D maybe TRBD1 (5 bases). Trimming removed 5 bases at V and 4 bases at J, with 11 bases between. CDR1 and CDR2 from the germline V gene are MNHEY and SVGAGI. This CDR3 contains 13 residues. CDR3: CASSTGLGTEAFF. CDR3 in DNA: TGTGCCAGCAGTACAGGATTGGGCACTGAAGCTTTCTTT.

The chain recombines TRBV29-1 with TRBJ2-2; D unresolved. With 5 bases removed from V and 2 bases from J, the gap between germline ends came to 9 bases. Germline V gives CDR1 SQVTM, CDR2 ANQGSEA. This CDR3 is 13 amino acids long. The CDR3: CSVYDSNTGELFF. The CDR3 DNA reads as TGCAGCGTTTATGACTCTAACACCGGGGAGCTGTTTTTT.

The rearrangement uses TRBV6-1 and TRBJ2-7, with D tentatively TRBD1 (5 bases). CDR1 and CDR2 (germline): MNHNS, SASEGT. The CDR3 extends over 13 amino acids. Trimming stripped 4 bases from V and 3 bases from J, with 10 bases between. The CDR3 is CASSVDQGYEQYF. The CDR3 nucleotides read TGTGCCAGCAGTGTCGATCAGGGCTACGAGCAGTACTTC.

The CDR3 DNA reads as TGTGCCAGCAGTGACGTGGGGACGCAGTACTTC. It translates to CASSDVGTQYF. The gene calls are TRBV6-5 and TRBJ2-7; D possibly uses TRBD1 or TRBD2 (5 bases each). This CDR3 is 11 amino acids long. The V end lost 5 bases, the J end lost 9 bases, and 11 bases lay between the germline ends. Germline V CDR1 and CDR2: MNHEY, SVGAGI.

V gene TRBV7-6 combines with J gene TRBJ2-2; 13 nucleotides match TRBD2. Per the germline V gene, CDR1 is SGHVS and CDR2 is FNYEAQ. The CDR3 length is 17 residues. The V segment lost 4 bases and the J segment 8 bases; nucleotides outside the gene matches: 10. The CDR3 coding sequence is TGTGCCAGCAGCTCCCGCTCGAGACTAGCGGGGGGTGGGGAGCTGTTTTTT. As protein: CASSSRSRLAGGGELFF.

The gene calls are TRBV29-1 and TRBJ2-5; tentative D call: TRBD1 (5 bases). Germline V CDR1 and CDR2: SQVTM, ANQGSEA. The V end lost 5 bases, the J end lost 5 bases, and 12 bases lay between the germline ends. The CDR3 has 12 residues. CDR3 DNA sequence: TGCAGCGTTTGGTGGGGCGCGGAGACCCAGTACTTC. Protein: CSVWWGAETQYF.

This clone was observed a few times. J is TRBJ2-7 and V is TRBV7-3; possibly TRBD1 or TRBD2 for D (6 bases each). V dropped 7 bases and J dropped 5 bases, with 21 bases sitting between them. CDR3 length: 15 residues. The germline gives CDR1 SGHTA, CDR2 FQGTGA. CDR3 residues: CASTQGGPGANEQYF. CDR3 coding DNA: TGTGCCAGCACCCAAGGGGGGCCTGGGGCGAACGAGCAGTACTTC.

CDR3: CAWKGAGNTIYF. The CDR3 DNA sequence: TGTGCCTGGAAGGGGGCTGGAAACACCATATATTTT. The chain carries TRBV30 and TRBJ1-3; D perhaps matches TRBD1 (6 bases). In germline, CDR1 is GTSNPN, CDR2 SVGIG (reference sequence). The length of the CDR3 is 12 residues. V dropped 4 bases and J dropped 2 bases, with 6 bases sitting between them.

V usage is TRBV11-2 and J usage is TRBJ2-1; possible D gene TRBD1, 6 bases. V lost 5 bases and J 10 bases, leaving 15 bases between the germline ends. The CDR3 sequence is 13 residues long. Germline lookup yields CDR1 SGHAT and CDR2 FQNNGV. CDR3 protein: CASSHGQYDEQFF. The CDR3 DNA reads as TGTGCCAGCAGCCACGGACAGTATGACGAGCAGTTCTTC. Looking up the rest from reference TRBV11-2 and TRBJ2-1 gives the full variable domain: EAGVAQSPRYKIIEKRQSVAFWCNPISGHATLYWYQQILGQGPKLLIQFQNNGVVDDSQLPKDRFSAERLKGVDSTLKIQPAKLEDSAVYLCASSHGQYDEQFFGPGTRLTVL.

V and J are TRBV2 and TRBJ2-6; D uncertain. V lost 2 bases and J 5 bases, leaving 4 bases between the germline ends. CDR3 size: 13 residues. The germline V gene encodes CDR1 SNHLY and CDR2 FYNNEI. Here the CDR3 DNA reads TGTGCCAGCAGTGAATATCGGGCCAACGTCCTGACTTTC. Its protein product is CASSEYRANVLTF.

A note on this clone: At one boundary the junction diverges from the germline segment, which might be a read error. The CDR3 spells CASSQEKGLAYEQYF. DNA for the CDR3: TGCGCCAGCAGCCAAGAGAAGGGGCTCGCCTACGAGCAGTACTTC. The rearrangement uses TRBV5-4 and TRBJ2-7; a possible D gene is TRBD1 (5 bases). The CDR3 is made up of 15 amino acids. The V gene's germline CDR1 is SGHNT and CDR2 YYREEE (reference sequence).

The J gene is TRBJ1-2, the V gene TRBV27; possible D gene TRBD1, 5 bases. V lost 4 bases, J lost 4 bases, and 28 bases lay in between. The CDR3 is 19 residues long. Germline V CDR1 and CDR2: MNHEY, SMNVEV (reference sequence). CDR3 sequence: CASSSRGSGGRWGSYGYTF. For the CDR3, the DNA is TGTGCCAGCAGTTCCCGGGGAAGTGGGGGACGATGGGGTTCCTATGGCTACACCTTC.

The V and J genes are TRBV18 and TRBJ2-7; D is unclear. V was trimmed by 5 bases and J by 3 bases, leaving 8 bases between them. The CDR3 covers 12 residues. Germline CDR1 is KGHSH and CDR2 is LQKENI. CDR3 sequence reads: CASSSRYYEQYF. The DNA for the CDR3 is TGTGCCAGCTCATCCCGATACTACGAGCAGTACTTC.

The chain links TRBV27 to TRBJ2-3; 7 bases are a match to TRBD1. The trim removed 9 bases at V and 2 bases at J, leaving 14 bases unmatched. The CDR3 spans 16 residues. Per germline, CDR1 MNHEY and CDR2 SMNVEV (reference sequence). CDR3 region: CARENWGQTNTDTQYF. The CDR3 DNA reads TGTGCCAGGGAAAACTGGGGACAGACAAACACAGATACGCAGTATTTT.